This paragraph reports one TCR beta chain. Its matching antigen is unknown. Semi-nested PCR with Nested Universal Primer A followed constant-region reverse priming of full-length variable regions. TCRdb reprocessed the 5' RACE reads via MiXCR and lists one record per CDR3 protein. The sample has 35,000 to 55,000 distinct CDR3 sequences, about a fifth seen once. Cells sorted as Tregs were CD4+, CD25+ and CD127-/low. Overall study findings and caveats: Larger-cohort validation covered only one TCR beta V-J rearrangement. Tumor Tregs overlapped most with tumor, then blood, naive CD4+ cells. In terms of TCR gene usage, tumor memory CD4+ T cells clustered together with blood and lymph node memory CD4+ cells, as well as with lymph node naive CD4+ cells.

The TCR originated in a female donor with breast cancer. Sequencing was done on a sample of Tregs sorted from a lymph node.

The CDR3 bases are TGTGCCTGGAGTGTAAGCAGCTATGGCTACACCTTC. The encoded protein is CAWSVSSYGYTF. This chain uses TRBV30 with TRBJ1-2; D ambiguous. The germline V gene encodes CDR1 GTSNPN and CDR2 SVGIG (reference sequence). This CDR3 contains 12 residues. Trimming took 0 bases from V and 4 from J, leaving 6 bases between them. The variable domain in full, with the rest retrieved from reference TRBV30 and TRBJ1-2, is SQTIHQWPATLVQPVGSPLSLECTVEGTSNPNLYWYRQAAGRGLQLLFYSVGIGQISSEVPQNLSASRPQDRQFILSSKKLLLSDSGFYLCAWSVSSYGYTFGSGTRLTVV.